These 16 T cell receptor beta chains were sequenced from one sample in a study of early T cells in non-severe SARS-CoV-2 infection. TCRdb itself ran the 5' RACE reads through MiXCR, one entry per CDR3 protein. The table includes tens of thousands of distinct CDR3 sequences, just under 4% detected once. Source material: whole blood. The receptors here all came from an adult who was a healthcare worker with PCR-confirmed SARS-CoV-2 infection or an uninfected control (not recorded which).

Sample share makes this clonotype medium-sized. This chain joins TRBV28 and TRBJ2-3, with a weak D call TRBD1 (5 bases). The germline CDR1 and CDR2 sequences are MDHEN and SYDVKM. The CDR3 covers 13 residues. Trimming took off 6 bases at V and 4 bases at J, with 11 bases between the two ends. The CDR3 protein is CASSRQGPDTQYF. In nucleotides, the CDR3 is TGTGCCAGCAGCCGGCAGGGCCCAGATACGCAGTATTTT.

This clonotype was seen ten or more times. In DNA, the CDR3 is TGTGCCAGCAGTTTAGGGACAGGGGGTTCCCAAGAGACCCAGTACTTC. It specifies CASSLGTGGSQETQYF. This sequence joins TRBV28 and TRBJ2-5, with 11 bases identical to TRBD1. Trimming at V came to 2 bases and at J to 1 base, leaving 3 bases not matched to a gene. Looked up from germline, CDR1 is MDHEN and CDR2 is SYDVKM. The CDR3 runs to 16 residues. Combining the CDR3 with reference TRBV28 and TRBJ2-5 gives the whole variable domain DVKVTQSSRYLVKRTGEKVFLECVQDMDHENMFWYRQDPGLGLRLIYFSYDVKMKEKGDIPEGYSVSREKKERFSLILESASTNQTSMYLCASSLGTGGSQETQYFGPGTRLLVL.

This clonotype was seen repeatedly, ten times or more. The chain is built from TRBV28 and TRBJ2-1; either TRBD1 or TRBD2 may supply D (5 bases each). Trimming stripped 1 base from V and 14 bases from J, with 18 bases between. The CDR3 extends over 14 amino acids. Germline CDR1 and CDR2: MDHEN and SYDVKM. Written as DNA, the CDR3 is TGTGCCAGCAGTTTATCGGGGCCCGCTGAAGTCGAGTTCTTC. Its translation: CASSLSGPAEVEFF.

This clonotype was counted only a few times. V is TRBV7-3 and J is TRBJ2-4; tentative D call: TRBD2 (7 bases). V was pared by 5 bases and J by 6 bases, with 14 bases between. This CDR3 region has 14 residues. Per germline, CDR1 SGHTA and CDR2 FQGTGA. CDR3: CASSQRGGGNIQYF. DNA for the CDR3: TGTGCCAGCAGCCAGAGGGGGGGCGGAAACATTCAGTACTTC.

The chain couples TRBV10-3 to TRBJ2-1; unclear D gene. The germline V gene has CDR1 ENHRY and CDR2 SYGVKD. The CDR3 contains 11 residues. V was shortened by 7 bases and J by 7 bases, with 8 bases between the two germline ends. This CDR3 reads CAIKALNEQFF. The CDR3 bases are TGTGCCATCAAGGCCCTTAATGAGCAGTTCTTC.

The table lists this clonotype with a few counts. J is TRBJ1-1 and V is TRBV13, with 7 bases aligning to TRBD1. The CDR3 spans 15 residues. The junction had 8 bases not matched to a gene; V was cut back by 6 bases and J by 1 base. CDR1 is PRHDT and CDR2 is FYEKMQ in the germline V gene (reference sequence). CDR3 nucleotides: TGTGCCAGCAGAGCCCCGACAGGGTCGAACACTGAAGCTTTCTTT. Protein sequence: CASRAPTGSNTEAFF.

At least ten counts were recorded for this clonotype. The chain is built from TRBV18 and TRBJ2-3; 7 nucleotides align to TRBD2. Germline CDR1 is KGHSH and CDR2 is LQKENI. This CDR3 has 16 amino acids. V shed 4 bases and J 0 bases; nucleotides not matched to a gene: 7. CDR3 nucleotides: TGTGCCAGCTCACTAAAAGCGGGACTTAGCACAGATACGCAGTATTTT. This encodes CASSLKAGLSTDTQYF.

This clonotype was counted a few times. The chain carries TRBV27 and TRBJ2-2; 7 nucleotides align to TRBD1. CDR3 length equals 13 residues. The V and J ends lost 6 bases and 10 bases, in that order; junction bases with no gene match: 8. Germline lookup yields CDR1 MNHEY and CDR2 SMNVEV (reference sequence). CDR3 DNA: TGTGCCAGCAGGAATAGACAGGGCACGGAGCTGTTTTTT. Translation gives CASRNRQGTELFF.

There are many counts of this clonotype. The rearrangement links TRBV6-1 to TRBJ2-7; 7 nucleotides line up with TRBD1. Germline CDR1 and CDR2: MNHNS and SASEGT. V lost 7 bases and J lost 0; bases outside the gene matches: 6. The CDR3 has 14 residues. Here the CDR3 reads CASNRQGSSYEQYV. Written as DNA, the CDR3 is TGTGCCAGCAACAGACAGGGTAGCTCCTACGAGCAGTACGTC.

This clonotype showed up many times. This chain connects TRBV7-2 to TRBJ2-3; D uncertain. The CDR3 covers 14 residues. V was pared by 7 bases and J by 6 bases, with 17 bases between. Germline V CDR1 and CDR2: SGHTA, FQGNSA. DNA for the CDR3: TGTGCCAGCACCCTCATTCAGGCTAGGGATACGCAGTATTTT. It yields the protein CASTLIQARDTQYF.

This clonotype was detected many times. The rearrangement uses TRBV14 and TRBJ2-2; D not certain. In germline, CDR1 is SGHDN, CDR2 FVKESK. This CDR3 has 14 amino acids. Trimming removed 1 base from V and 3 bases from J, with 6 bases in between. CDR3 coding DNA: TGTGCCAGCAGCCAAGTTCCGGACACCGGGGAGCTGTTTTTT. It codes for CASSQVPDTGELFF.

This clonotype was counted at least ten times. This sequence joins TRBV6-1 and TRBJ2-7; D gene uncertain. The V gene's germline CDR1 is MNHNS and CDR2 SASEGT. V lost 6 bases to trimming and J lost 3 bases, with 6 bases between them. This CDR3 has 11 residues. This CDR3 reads CASRANYEQYF. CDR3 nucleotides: TGTGCCAGCAGAGCAAACTACGAGCAGTACTTC.

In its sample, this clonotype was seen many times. The CDR3 DNA reads as TGCGCCAGCAGCCAAGAGTCTCCCTACCTTTACAATGAGCAGTTCTTC. Translated: CASSQESPYLYNEQFF. The rearrangement joins TRBV4-1 to TRBJ2-1; D is uncertain. Trimming left V 0 bases short and J 4 bases short, with 13 bases between. The CDR3 runs to 16 residues. The V gene's germline CDR1 is MGHRA and CDR2 YSYEKL.

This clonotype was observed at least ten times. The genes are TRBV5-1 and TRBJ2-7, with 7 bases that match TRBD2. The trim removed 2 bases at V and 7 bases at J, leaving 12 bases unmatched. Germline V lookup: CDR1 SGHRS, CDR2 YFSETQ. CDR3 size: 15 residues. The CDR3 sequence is CASSFFGGRAEEQYF. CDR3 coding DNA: TGCGCCAGCAGCTTCTTTGGGGGGAGGGCCGAAGAGCAGTACTTC. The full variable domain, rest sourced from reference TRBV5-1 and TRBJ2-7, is KAGVTQTPRYLIKTRGQQVTLSCSPISGHRSVSWYQQTPGQGLQFLFEYFSETQRNKGNFPGRFSGRQFSNSRSEMNVSTLELGDSALYLCASSFFGGRAEEQYFGPGTRLTVT.

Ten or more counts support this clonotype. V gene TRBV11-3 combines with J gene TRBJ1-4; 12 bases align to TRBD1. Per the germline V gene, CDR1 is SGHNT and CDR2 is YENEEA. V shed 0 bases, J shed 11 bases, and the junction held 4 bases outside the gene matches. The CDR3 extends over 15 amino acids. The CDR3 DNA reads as TGTGCCAGCAGCTTAGACGGGACAGGGGGCTCTAAACTGTTTTTT. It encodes CASSLDGTGGSKLFF.

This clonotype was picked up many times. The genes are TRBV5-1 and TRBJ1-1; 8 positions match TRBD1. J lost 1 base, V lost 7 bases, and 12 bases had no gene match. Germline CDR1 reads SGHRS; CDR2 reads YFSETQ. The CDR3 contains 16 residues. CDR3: CASCISAGQGNTEAFF. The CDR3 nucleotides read TGCGCCAGCTGTATTTCCGCCGGACAGGGGAACACTGAAGCTTTCTTT.